The entry below describes one TCR beta chain. V lost 7 bases, J lost 3 bases, and 15 bases lay in between. The CDR3 is 14 amino acids. The germline CDR1 and CDR2 sequences are LNHDA and SQIVND (reference sequence). 5'RACE template switching added a universal primer site and UMIs to TCR cDNA. One entry per CDR3 protein results from TCRdb running MiXCR on the 5' RACE reads. Of around 300,000 distinct CDR3 sequences in the sample, approximately 4.5% were seen once. The sample originates from a study of T cells after yellow fever vaccination. Study-wide context: Researchers used SMART-Seq v4 Ultra Low Input to prepare fractions that had low cell numbers.

The genes are TRBV19 and TRBJ1-1; D perhaps matches TRBD1 (5 bases). The receptor's source is a man in his late teens or twenties who received the YFV17D yellow fever vaccine. Sequences were derived from PBMCs, sampled 15 days after the yellow fever booster vaccination. The CDR3 region has the DNA TGTGCCAGTAAGGGGCCGACGTCGTACACTGAAGCTTTCTTT. Its translation is CASKGPTSYTEAFF.